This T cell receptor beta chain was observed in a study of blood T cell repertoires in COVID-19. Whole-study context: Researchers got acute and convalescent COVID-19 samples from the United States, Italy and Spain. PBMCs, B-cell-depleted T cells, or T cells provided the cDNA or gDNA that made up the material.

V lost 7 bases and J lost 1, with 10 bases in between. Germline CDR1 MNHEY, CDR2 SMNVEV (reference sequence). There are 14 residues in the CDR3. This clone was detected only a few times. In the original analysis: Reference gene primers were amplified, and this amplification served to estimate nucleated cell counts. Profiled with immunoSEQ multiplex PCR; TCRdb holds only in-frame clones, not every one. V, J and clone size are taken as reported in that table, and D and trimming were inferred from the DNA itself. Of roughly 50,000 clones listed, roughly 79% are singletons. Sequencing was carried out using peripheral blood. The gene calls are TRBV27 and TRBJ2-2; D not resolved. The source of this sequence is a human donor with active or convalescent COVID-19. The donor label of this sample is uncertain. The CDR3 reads CASTHPQNTGELFF. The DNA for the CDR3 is TGTGCCAGCACCCACCCACAGAACACCGGGGAGCTGTTTTTT.